This T cell receptor beta chain was retrieved from a study of T cells in Graves' hyperthyroidism and ophthalmopathy. General study results and limits: Most clonotypes expanded in the thyroid (above 0.001) were also present in blood.

In germline, CDR1 is MNHEY, CDR2 SVGAGI. The V gene end was trimmed by 2 bases and the J gene end by 4 bases; junction bases not matched to a gene: 6. The CDR3 consists of 16 residues. The CDR3 regions of TCR beta were amplified from RNA transcripts. Initially, a first-round RT-PCR of the TCR CDR3 employed the HTBI primer set. TCRdb re-analysed the multiplex PCR reads in MiXCR, keeping a single row per CDR3 protein. Among about 320,000 distinct CDR3 sequences, 16% were seen once, and the ten largest hold 33%. A few counts support this clonotype. Its antigen is undetermined. The chain joins TRBV6-5 to TRBJ1-3, with TRBD1 matching 9 bases. The sequenced sample consisted of blood. The clonotype comes from a man under 40 with Graves' hyperthyroidism. This CDR3 reads CASSYMGQGSGNTIYF. The CDR3 coding sequence is TGTGCCAGCAGTTACATGGGACAGGGATCCGGAAACACCATATATTTT.